These 25 T cell receptor beta chains were all obtained from the same sample, sequenced in a study of T cell responses to AZD1222 COVID-19 vaccine (dated by TCRdb to about 2021). The library was built by means of the immunoSEQ multiplex PCR assay. Held by TCRdb, this immuneACCESS table contains in-frame sequences only and omits some clones. Under half of the omission traces to an unresolved V gene where checked; the cause of the rest is unknown. A total of some 180,000 clones appear in this sample, roughly 92% of them only once. The ten largest account for under 2% of the sample. The time point tag for this specimen amounts to: about 28 days (+/-7) after the second vaccine dose. Here the sequenced sample was peripheral blood, taken 28 days after the second AZD1222 dose. Source of these receptors: an adult who received the AZD1222 COVID-19 vaccine.

Here the CDR3 DNA reads TGTGCCAGTAGCACCCGAGGGGGGGTCAATGGCTACACCTTC. It translates to CASSTRGGVNGYTF. This chain joins TRBV19 and TRBJ1-2, with D perhaps TRBD1 (6 bases). The CDR3 has 14 residues. The germline CDR1 and CDR2 sequences are LNHDA and SQIVND (reference sequence). V was shortened by 6 bases and J by 6 bases, with 17 bases between the two germline ends.

This clone is a singleton in its sample. V and J are TRBV27 and TRBJ1-3; D not certain. With 3 bases removed from V and 0 bases from J, the gap between germline ends came to 6 bases. CDR1 and CDR2 (germline): MNHEY, SMNVEV (reference sequence). This CDR3 region has 14 residues. The CDR3 region has the DNA TGTGCCAGCAGTTTTCACCTCTCTGGAAACACCATATATTTT. It encodes CASSFHLSGNTIYF.

The chain uses TRBV19 and TRBJ1-4; the D is unclear. The CDR3 is 14 amino acids. The germline V gene has CDR1 LNHDA and CDR2 SQIVND (reference sequence). The V end was cut by 6 bases, the J end by 4 bases, with 12 bases between. CDR3 loop: CASSTAPNNEKLFF. Written as DNA, the CDR3 is TGTGCCAGTAGCACAGCCCCTAATAATGAAAAACTGTTTTTT.

This rearrangement joins TRBV15 to TRBJ1-2; unclear D gene. Trimming removed 6 bases from V and 1 base from J, with 15 bases in between. The CDR3 is 15 residues long. Germline CDR1 reads LNHNV; CDR2 reads YYDKDF (reference sequence). CDR3 bases: TGTGCCACCAGGAATAGCGGGGTTAATAACTATGGCTACACCTTC. It is translated as CATRNSGVNNYGYTF.

The chain carries TRBV29-1 and TRBJ1-1; no reliable D call. The CDR3 contains 11 residues. Per germline, CDR1 SQVTM and CDR2 ANQGSEA. Deletions cut 7 bases from V and 4 bases from J, with 10 bases between. The CDR3 coding sequence is TGCAGCGCTTTTCGCGGCACTGAAGCTTTCTTT. Translated: CSAFRGTEAFF.

V usage is TRBV7-2 and J usage is TRBJ2-7; no clear D. CDR1 is SGHTA, CDR2 FQGNSA, per germline. The V end lost 0 bases, the J end lost 0 bases, and 9 bases lay between the germline ends. The CDR3 runs 15 residues. CDR3 loop: CASSLARALSYEQYF. The CDR3 coding sequence is TGTGCCAGCAGCTTAGCCCGGGCCCTCTCCTACGAGCAGTACTTC.

This chain connects TRBV5-4 to TRBJ2-5, with 10 bases that match TRBD2. The germline CDR1 and CDR2 sequences are SGHNT and YYREEE (reference sequence). V was clipped by 2 bases and J by 5 bases; unmatched bases: 6. The CDR3 covers 15 residues. The CDR3 DNA sequence: TGTGCCAGCAGCTTACTAGCGGGAAGGGGGGAGACCCAGTACTTC. Its protein product is CASSLLAGRGETQYF.

The chain carries TRBV18 and TRBJ2-1; TRBD2 agrees at 11 bases. Germline lookup yields CDR1 KGHSH and CDR2 LQKENI. The CDR3 totals 18 residues. V lost 0 bases to trimming and J lost 2 bases; unmatched junction nucleotides: 6. The CDR3 is CASSPPRGTSGAYNEQFF. CDR3 nucleotide sequence: TGTGCCAGCTCACCACCGCGGGGGACTAGCGGAGCCTACAATGAGCAGTTCTTC.

This clone appeared a single time. V is TRBV5-5 and J is TRBJ1-2; 7 nucleotides line up with TRBD1. Per germline, CDR1 SGHKS and CDR2 YYEKEE (reference sequence). The V and J ends lost 5 bases and 4 bases, in that order; junction bases with no gene match: 8. The CDR3 contains 14 residues. CDR3: CASRLRQGAYGYTF. Written as DNA, the CDR3 is TGTGCCAGCAGACTACGACAGGGTGCCTATGGCTACACCTTC.

This chain uses TRBV5-8 with TRBJ2-5; 9 nucleotides line up with TRBD1. CDR3 size: 14 residues. The V segment lost 4 bases and the J segment 4 bases; nucleotides outside the gene matches: 5. The V gene's germline CDR1 is SGHTS and CDR2 YDEGEE. CDR3 loop: CASSPSQGAETQYF. The CDR3 DNA is TGTGCCAGCAGCCCATCACAGGGGGCAGAGACCCAGTACTTC.

The gene calls are TRBV30 and TRBJ2-7, with 10 bases lining up with TRBD1. The length of the CDR3 is 14 residues. V shed 2 bases and J 3 bases; nucleotides not matched to a gene: 4. Germline CDR1 and CDR2: GTSNPN and SVGIG (reference sequence). CDR3 sequence: CAWSLGTGDYEQYF. DNA of the CDR3: TGTGCCTGGAGTCTGGGGACAGGGGACTACGAGCAGTACTTC.

The chain couples TRBV6-5 to TRBJ2-3; D possibly uses TRBD1 or TRBD2 (6 bases each). The CDR3 spans 14 residues. CDR1 is MNHEY and CDR2 is SVGAGI in the germline V gene. With 5 bases removed from V and 9 bases from J, the gap between germline ends came to 18 bases. The CDR3 DNA sequence: TGTGCCAGCAGTCCTATGGCGCTCGGGGGCACGCAGTATTTT. The encoded protein is CASSPMALGGTQYF.

The chain links TRBV6-6 to TRBJ2-2; D may be TRBD1 (6 bases). This CDR3 is built from 15 residues. Germline V gives CDR1 MNHNY, CDR2 SVGAGI (reference sequence). The germline V and J ends were trimmed by 2 bases and 3 bases, with 10 bases remaining between them. As DNA, the CDR3 is TGTGCCAGCAGTTACAGAAGGACAGACACCGGGGAGCTGTTTTTT. This gives the protein CASSYRRTDTGELFF.

The chain combines TRBV19 with TRBJ2-3, with TRBD2 identical over 13 bases. Germline CDR1 and CDR2: LNHDA and SQIVND (reference sequence). V gave up 4 bases and J gave up 6 bases; unmatched junction bases: 7. This CDR3 spans 16 amino acids. CDR3 DNA sequence: TGTGCCAGTAGTACCTGGACTAGCGGGAGTAGGGATACGCAGTATTTT. Translation gives CASSTWTSGSRDTQYF.

This CDR3 reads CASSRDRVSYNEQFF. The CDR3 region has the DNA TGTGCCAGCAGCAGGGACAGGGTCTCCTACAATGAGCAGTTCTTC. This chain links TRBV11-3 with TRBJ2-1; 9 bases map to TRBD1. Germline assignment: CDR1 SGHNT and CDR2 YENEEA. V was clipped by 5 bases and J by 0 bases; unmatched bases: 2. The length of the CDR3 is 15 residues. Drawing the rest from reference TRBV11-3 and TRBJ2-1, the complete variable domain is EAGVVQSPRYKIIEKKQPVAFWCNPISGHNTLYWYLQNLGQGPELLIRYENEEAVDDSQLPKDRFSAERLKGVDSTLKIQPAELGDSAVYLCASSRDRVSYNEQFFGPGTRLTVL.

This chain links TRBV6-1 with TRBJ1-6, with D hard to call. This CDR3 region has 18 residues. Deletions cut 2 bases from V and 0 bases from J, with 14 bases between. Germline CDR1 reads MNHNS; CDR2 reads SASEGT. The CDR3 nucleotides read TGTGCCAGCAGTGAAAGCATAATAATATTCTCCTATAATTCACCCCTCCACTTT. Translation: CASSESIIIFSYNSPLHF.

V usage is TRBV6-5 and J usage is TRBJ2-3; D is possibly TRBD1 or TRBD2 (6 bases each). The CDR3 sequence is 15 residues long. Germline V CDR1 and CDR2: MNHEY, SVGAGI. The V gene lost 4 bases and the J gene lost 0 bases, with 11 bases spanning the gap. The CDR3 reads CASSSRGLSTDTQYF. The CDR3 nucleotides read TGTGCCAGCAGTTCCAGGGGACTCAGCACAGATACGCAGTATTTT.

Comments on this clone: Germline and junction disagree at one end, which may indicate a read error. The J gene is TRBJ2-5, the V gene TRBV7-7; D perhaps matches TRBD2 (7 bases). Germline loops: CDR1 SSHAT, CDR2 FNYEAQ (reference sequence). CDR3 length equals 14 residues. In DNA, the CDR3 is TGTGCTAGCAGCTTCGGACTAGGGGGGGAGACCCAGTACTTC. It encodes CASSFGLGGETQYF.

This clone was detected only once. Here the CDR3 DNA reads TGTGCCAGCAGCCCCGTGGCGGGGGGCCTTGGTTACGAGCAGTACTTC. This codes for CASSPVAGGLGYEQYF. This chain uses TRBV5-4 with TRBJ2-7; TRBD2 aligns across 8 bases. The CDR3 totals 16 residues. Trimming removed 4 bases from V and 4 bases from J; junction bases left unmatched: 13. CDR1 and CDR2 from the germline V gene are SGHNT and YYREEE (reference sequence).

The chain carries TRBV7-2 and TRBJ2-5, with 7 positions matching TRBD2. Germline lookup yields CDR1 SGHTA and CDR2 FQGNSA. The CDR3 is made up of 15 amino acids. The junction had 12 bases not matched to a gene; V was cut back by 6 bases and J by 5 bases. CDR3 amino acids: CASRPNSSGRETQYF. For the CDR3, the DNA is TGTGCCAGCAGACCTAATTCTAGCGGTAGGGAGACCCAGTACTTC.

This chain connects TRBV6-4 to TRBJ2-2; TRBD1 matches 10 bases. Germline V lookup: CDR1 MRHNA, CDR2 SNTAGT. V lost 5 bases and J lost 4; bases outside the gene matches: 7. The CDR3 is made up of 16 amino acids. CDR3 residues: CASSTGTGEGTGELFF. In nucleotides, the CDR3 is TGTGCCAGCAGTACCGGGACAGGGGAGGGCACCGGGGAGCTGTTTTTT.

J is TRBJ2-7 and V is TRBV18, with D perhaps TRBD1 (6 bases). With 4 bases removed from V and 6 bases from J, the gap between germline ends came to 13 bases. Germline V CDR1 and CDR2: KGHSH, LQKENI. This CDR3 contains 13 residues. The CDR3 loop reads CASSLDHRAEQYF. Here the CDR3 DNA reads TGTGCCAGCTCACTTGACCACAGGGCCGAGCAGTACTTC. The whole variable domain, filled in from reference TRBV18 and TRBJ2-7, reads NAGVMQNPRHLVRRRGQEARLRCSPMKGHSHVYWYRQLPEEGLKFMVYLQKENIIDESGMPKERFSAEFPKEGPSILRIQQVVRGDSAAYFCASSLDHRAEQYFGPGTRLTVT.

The chain links TRBV19 to TRBJ1-6; D not resolved. Germline CDR1 is LNHDA and CDR2 is SQIVND (reference sequence). The CDR3 is 16 amino acids. Trimming took 7 bases from V and 3 from J, leaving 16 bases between them. The CDR3 bases are TGTGCCAGTACCTCGAGAGGCAACGGCTATAATTCACCCCTCCACTTT. Its translation is CASTSRGNGYNSPLHF.

The chain uses TRBV18 and TRBJ2-1; TRBD2 might be the D (7 bases). Trimming removed 4 bases at V and 0 bases at J, with 10 bases between. Germline CDR1 reads KGHSH; CDR2 reads LQKENI. The length of the CDR3 is 15 residues. CDR3 sequence reads: CASSRGGGSYNEQFF. The CDR3 DNA reads TGTGCCAGCTCACGGGGAGGGGGCTCCTACAATGAGCAGTTCTTC.

The chain is built from TRBV4-3 and TRBJ1-1; D not resolved. This CDR3 is 14 amino acids long. The germline V gene encodes CDR1 LGHNA and CDR2 YSLEER. Trimming pared 3 bases from V and 0 bases from J, leaving 8 bases between. CDR3 coding DNA: TGCGCCAGCAGCCAGGGTTCTATGAACACTGAAGCTTTCTTT. Its protein is CASSQGSMNTEAFF.